One sample yielded the 24 T cell receptor beta chains listed below, sequenced in a study of blood T cells in healthy people across ages. For the second PCR, which ran for about 7 to 11 cycles, a sample-barcoded 5' primer and a J-beta primer mix were used. One entry per CDR3 protein results from TCRdb running MiXCR on the 5' RACE reads. The sample consists of about 1 million distinct CDR3 sequences, around 43% of them appearing once. Sequences were obtained from blood. Every receptor here comes from a woman aged 60 to 75 in good health.

The chain uses TRBV20-1 and TRBJ2-1; 8 bases map to TRBD2. The CDR3 runs to 15 residues. V lost 0 bases to trimming and J lost 3 bases; unmatched junction nucleotides: 4. The germline V gene has CDR1 DFQATT and CDR2 SNEGSKA (reference sequence). CDR3 region: CSARDLTSDYNEQFF. The CDR3 bases are TGCAGTGCTAGAGATCTGACTAGCGACTACAATGAGCAGTTCTTC.

V and J are TRBV6-6 and TRBJ2-1, with TRBD2 matching 7 bases. The germline CDR1 and CDR2 sequences are MNHNY and SVGAGI (reference sequence). J lost 5 bases, V lost 2 bases, and 3 bases had no gene match. The CDR3 runs 14 residues. The CDR3 nucleotides are TGTGCCAGCAGTTACCCGGGACTAAACAATGAGCAGTTCTTC. The encoded protein is CASSYPGLNNEQFF.

The V gene is TRBV9, the J gene TRBJ2-7; no firm D call. The V gene lost 1 base and the J gene lost 2 bases, with 10 bases spanning the gap. The germline V gene has CDR1 SGDLS and CDR2 YYNGEE. The CDR3 length is 14 residues. This CDR3 is CASSVLRTPYEQYF. The CDR3 DNA is TGTGCCAGCAGCGTATTGAGGACGCCCTACGAGCAGTACTTC.

The rearrangement uses TRBV4-2 and TRBJ1-1; D is undetermined. Trimming pared 0 bases from V and 4 bases from J, leaving 6 bases between. The CDR3 runs to 13 residues. CDR1 and CDR2 from the germline V gene are LGHNA and YNFKEQ. CDR3 sequence reads: CASSQEEFTEAFF. DNA of the CDR3: TGTGCCAGCAGCCAAGAGGAGTTCACTGAAGCTTTCTTT.

This clonotype occurred a few times. The rearrangement joins TRBV10-3 to TRBJ1-2; D is perhaps TRBD1 (5 bases). The CDR3 loop spans 11 amino acids. The V gene's germline CDR1 is ENHRY and CDR2 SYGVKD. The V end was cut by 6 bases, the J end by 4 bases, with 6 bases between. The DNA for the CDR3 is TGTGCCATCAGGGGGCTCTATGGCTACACCTTC. Translated, it gives CAIRGLYGYTF.

The chain couples TRBV7-2 to TRBJ2-5; 9 bases map to TRBD1. Near its end, the DNA agrees better with TRBJ2-7, so the J call may be wrong. The CDR3 has 14 amino acids. Germline V gene lookup returns CDR1 SGHTA and CDR2 FQGNSA. CDR3: CASSLNRGQYEQYF. The CDR3 region has the DNA TGTGCCAGCAGCTTAAACAGGGGGCAGTACGAGCAGTACTTC.

This chain uses TRBV12-5 with TRBJ1-2, with D perhaps matching TRBD1 (5 bases). Trimming pared 4 bases from V and 7 bases from J, leaving 19 bases between. The CDR3 sequence is 15 residues long. The germline CDR1 and CDR2 sequences are LGHNT and FRNRAP. The CDR3 protein is CASGSWQGVFFGYTF. The CDR3 coding sequence is TGTGCTAGTGGTTCCTGGCAAGGGGTGTTCTTTGGCTACACCTTC.

J is TRBJ2-3 and V is TRBV28; 9 bases line up with TRBD1. The CDR3 has 16 residues. Germline trimming cut 5 bases from V and 5 bases from J; bases unmatched to any gene: 11. The V gene's germline CDR1 is MDHEN and CDR2 SYDVKM. The CDR3: CASSPRRGTGLDTQYF. The CDR3 nucleotides read TGTGCCAGCAGTCCACGCCGGGGGACAGGGCTAGATACGCAGTATTTT.

V usage is TRBV27 and J usage is TRBJ2-7; D gene unclear. CDR3 length: 13 amino acids. V was cut by 5 bases and J by 7 bases, with 15 bases left in between. Germline V gene sequence: CDR1 MNHEY, CDR2 SMNVEV (reference sequence). The CDR3 sequence is CASSARLLNEQYF. The CDR3 nucleotides are TGTGCCAGCAGTGCCCGACTCCTCAATGAGCAGTACTTC.

V and J are TRBV30 and TRBJ1-2; no definite D call. Deletions cut 5 bases from V and 4 bases from J, with 2 bases between. The V gene's germline CDR1 is GTSNPN and CDR2 SVGIG (reference sequence). The CDR3 runs to 9 residues. This CDR3 is CAWGYGYTF. Written as DNA, the CDR3 is TGTGCCTGGGGCTATGGCTACACCTTC. Variable domain in full (rest from reference TRBV30 and TRBJ1-2): SQTIHQWPATLVQPVGSPLSLECTVEGTSNPNLYWYRQAAGRGLQLLFYSVGIGQISSEVPQNLSASRPQDRQFILSSKKLLLSDSGFYLCAWGYGYTFGSGTRLTVV.

As to this clonotype: A read error may explain this, as a much larger clone is one base away. The rearrangement joins TRBV10-3 to TRBJ1-2, with D uncertain. The CDR3 extends over 18 amino acids. Germline values: CDR1 ENHRY, CDR2 SYGVKD. CDR3 sequence: CAISEWSLFAASNYDYTF. In DNA, the CDR3 is TGTGCCATCAGTGAATGGTCGCTCTTCGCAGCTTCTAACTATGACTACACCTTC.

A few counts support this clonotype. The V gene is TRBV9, the J gene TRBJ2-7; maybe TRBD2 (7 bases). Trimming left V 6 bases short and J 0 bases short, with 16 bases between. In germline, CDR1 is SGDLS, CDR2 YYNGEE. The CDR3 runs 15 residues. The CDR3 DNA is TGTGCCAGCACCCTGGGGGCTAGCGGCTCCTACGAGCAGTACTTC. Protein sequence: CASTLGASGSYEQYF.

This clonotype was counted between two and nine times. The rearrangement uses TRBV20-1 and TRBJ2-5; the D call may be TRBD1 or TRBD2 (6 bases each). Trimming stripped 0 bases from V and 4 bases from J, with 15 bases between. Germline V lookup: CDR1 DFQATT, CDR2 SNEGSKA (reference sequence). This CDR3 comprises 15 residues. In nucleotides, the CDR3 is TGCAGTGCTAGAGATGGTTCGGGGGCCCGAGAGACCCAGTACTTC. This encodes CSARDGSGARETQYF.

This clonotype was seen once. The chain employs TRBV24-1 and TRBJ2-5, with 9 bases aligning to TRBD2. This CDR3 region has 17 residues. V lost 7 bases and J lost 5; bases outside the gene matches: 16. Per germline, CDR1 KGHDR and CDR2 SFDVKD. DNA for the CDR3: TGTGCCACCAGCCCGAGGATGGGGCGGGAGGGCCATGAGACCCAGTACTTC. Amino acids: CATSPRMGREGHETQYF.

This clonotype was observed a few times. The chain links TRBV27 to TRBJ2-3; the match to TRBD1 covers 10 bases. The ends lost 4 bases at V and 1 base at J; junction bases unmatched: 8. This CDR3 comprises 17 residues. Germline CDR1 and CDR2: MNHEY and SMNVEV (reference sequence). CDR3 nucleotide sequence: TGTGCCAGCAGTTCCGGGACAGGGGATTGGGGCACAGATACGCAGTATTTT. Translation gives CASSSGTGDWGTDTQYF.

The rearrangement joins TRBV7-2 to TRBJ1-5; TRBD1 aligns across 7 bases. Germline CDR1 SGHTA, CDR2 FQGNSA. V shed 7 bases, J shed 0 bases, and the junction held 12 bases outside the gene matches. The CDR3 is made up of 17 amino acids. The CDR3 DNA follows: TGTGCCAGCACCCGTGGAACAGGGGTCTATAGCAATCAGCCCCAGCATTTT. It yields the protein CASTRGTGVYSNQPQHF.

This clonotype was detected only a few times. The V and J genes are TRBV27 and TRBJ1-2; no firm D call. The germline CDR1 and CDR2 sequences are MNHEY and SMNVEV (reference sequence). The V and J ends lost 1 base and 4 bases respectively, with 10 bases between them. The CDR3 runs 14 residues. CDR3 protein: CASSLYSGSYGYTF. Written as DNA, the CDR3 is TGTGCCAGCAGTTTATACAGTGGAAGCTATGGCTACACCTTC.

The chain joins TRBV29-1 to TRBJ1-2; D is unclear. Germline values: CDR1 SQVTM, CDR2 ANQGSEA. This CDR3 region has 14 residues. The V end was cut by 3 bases, the J end by 3 bases, with 14 bases between. As DNA, the CDR3 is TGCAGCGTTGAGGGGTCCCTTCTAGACTATGGCTACACCTTC. This sequence encodes CSVEGSLLDYGYTF.

This clonotype was found a few times. The genes are TRBV7-9 and TRBJ2-2, with 14 bases fitting TRBD2. This CDR3 has 18 residues. V gave up 5 bases and J gave up 1 base; unmatched junction bases: 6. CDR1 is SEHNR and CDR2 is FQNEAQ in the germline V gene (reference sequence). The CDR3 loop is CASSTTGTSGRNTGELFF. The DNA of the CDR3 is TGTGCCAGCAGCACCACCGGGACTAGCGGGAGGAACACCGGGGAGCTGTTTTTT.

This clonotype was seen a handful of times. This chain connects TRBV11-2 to TRBJ2-7; 8 bases are a match to TRBD2. Per germline, CDR1 SGHAT and CDR2 FQNNGV. The J segment lost 2 bases and the V segment lost 5 bases, leaving 8 bases of the junction unmatched. The CDR3 sequence is 15 residues long. Written as DNA, the CDR3 is TGTGCCAGCAGCCGAATTAGCGGGACTACCTACGAGCAGTACTTC. It encodes CASSRISGTTYEQYF.

This clonotype has ten or more counts. The CDR3 loop reads CATKRETQYF. For the CDR3, the DNA is TGTGCCACCAAGCGGGAGACGCAGTATTTT. This chain uses TRBV10-3 with TRBJ2-3; 8 bases line up with TRBD2. V shed 10 bases, J shed 9 bases, and the junction held 3 bases outside the gene matches. Germline V gives CDR1 ENHRY, CDR2 SYGVKD. The CDR3 contains 10 residues.

V gene TRBV4-1 combines with J gene TRBJ1-1; D perhaps matches TRBD1 (6 bases). Germline values: CDR1 MGHRA, CDR2 YSYEKL. This CDR3 region has 13 residues. The V gene lost 4 bases and the J gene lost 7 bases, with 13 bases spanning the gap. CDR3: CASSREGVNEAFF. In DNA form, the CDR3 reads TGCGCCAGCAGCCGGGAGGGGGTTAATGAAGCTTTCTTT.

This clonotype showed up just once. The rearrangement joins TRBV4-2 to TRBJ2-5; 14 nucleotides match TRBD2. Trimming removed 3 bases from V and 1 base from J; junction bases left unmatched: 1. The CDR3 is made up of 16 amino acids. CDR1 is LGHNA, CDR2 YNFKEQ, per germline. CDR3 DNA: TGTGCCAGCAGCCACGGGACTAGCGGGAGCCAAGAGACCCAGTACTTC. As protein: CASSHGTSGSQETQYF.

V and J are TRBV7-3 and TRBJ2-1, with 8 bases lining up with TRBD2. The CDR3 is 16 amino acids. The junction had 10 bases not matched to a gene; V was cut back by 5 bases and J by 4 bases. From germline, CDR1 is SGHTA and CDR2 FQGTGA. The DNA for the CDR3 is TGTGCCAGCAGCATTACTAGCGGAGGCCCTTACAATGAGCAGTTCTTC. It specifies CASSITSGGPYNEQFF.